What follows are 8 T cell receptor beta chains derived from one specimen sequenced in a study of T cell responses to AZD1222 COVID-19 vaccine. The protocol was immunoSEQ multiplex PCR, while the TCRdb copy is restricted to in-frame clones and leaves out a portion. The sample contains more than 35,000 clones, nearly 85% of which appear only once. Sample: peripheral blood, taken on day 0 of AZD1222 vaccination. The source of these receptors is an adult in good health.

The CDR3 here is CASRTGGYEQYF. CDR3 DNA: TGTGCCAGCAGAACAGGGGGTTACGAGCAGTACTTC. The chain is built from TRBV27 and TRBJ2-7; 8 bases fit TRBD1. The junction had 2 bases not matched to a gene; V was cut back by 6 bases and J by 4 bases. The CDR3 loop spans 12 amino acids. CDR1 and CDR2 (germline): MNHEY, SMNVEV (reference sequence).

V and J are TRBV5-1 and TRBJ2-5; D is ambiguous. V was shortened by 4 bases and J by 4 bases, with 14 bases between the two germline ends. The CDR3 is made up of 14 amino acids. The germline CDR1 and CDR2 sequences are SGHRS and YFSETQ. Here the CDR3 reads CASSVGQWGETQYF. DNA of the CDR3: TGCGCCAGCAGCGTGGGCCAGTGGGGAGAGACCCAGTACTTC. Supplemented by reference TRBV5-1 and TRBJ2-5, the full variable domain reads KAGVTQTPRYLIKTRGQQVTLSCSPISGHRSVSWYQQTPGQGLQFLFEYFSETQRNKGNFPGRFSGRQFSNSRSEMNVSTLELGDSALYLCASSVGQWGETQYFGPGTRLLVL.

The chain links TRBV29-1 to TRBJ2-5; D call uncertain. V shed 5 bases and J shed 4 bases, with 8 bases lying between them. The CDR3 covers 11 residues. Germline values: CDR1 SQVTM, CDR2 ANQGSEA. The DNA for the CDR3 is TGCAGCGTTCGTCCCGGAGAGACCCAGTACTTC. Encoded protein: CSVRPGETQYF.

In this sample, this clone turned up once. V gene TRBV25-1 combines with J gene TRBJ1-2, with a weak D call TRBD1 (6 bases). The CDR3 length is 13 residues. In germline, CDR1 is MGHDK, CDR2 SYGVNS. V lost 5 bases and J lost 8, with 15 bases in between. DNA for the CDR3: TGTGCCAGCAGTCATGAGGGGGATCGGGGCTACACCTTC. Its translation: CASSHEGDRGYTF.

This chain connects TRBV5-4 to TRBJ1-5; 8 bases line up with TRBD1. Germline V gene sequence: CDR1 SGHNT, CDR2 YYREEE (reference sequence). Trimming at V came to 8 bases and at J to 2 bases, leaving 15 bases not matched to a gene. The CDR3 is 17 amino acids. CDR3 bases: TGTGCCAGTTCCTTGAGAACAGGGGGACGGGGCAATCAGCCCCAGCATTTT. Translated, it gives CASSLRTGGRGNQPQHF.

The chain uses TRBV30 and TRBJ2-2; no firm D call. The CDR3 runs 11 residues. Looked up from germline, CDR1 is GTSNPN and CDR2 is SVGIG (reference sequence). V lost 1 base and J lost 3, with 0 bases in between. CDR3 nucleotides: TGTGCCTGGAGTGACACCGGGGAGCTGTTTTTT. The encoded protein is CAWSDTGELFF.

This sequence joins TRBV7-8 and TRBJ2-5; 10 nucleotides line up with TRBD1. In germline, CDR1 is SGHVS, CDR2 FQNEAQ. The CDR3 totals 15 residues. Trimming cost V 5 bases and J 5 bases; bases outside gene matches: 8. The CDR3 reads CASSPWDRGSETQYF. CDR3 in DNA: TGTGCCAGCAGCCCCTGGGACAGGGGATCCGAGACCCAGTACTTC. The full variable domain, rest sourced from reference TRBV7-8 and TRBJ2-5, is GAGVSQSPRYKVAKRGQDVALRCDPISGHVSLFWYQQALGQGPEFLTYFQNEAQLDKSGLPSDRFFAERPEGSVSTLKIQRTQQEDSAVYLCASSPWDRGSETQYFGPGTRLLVL.

The chain joins TRBV7-9 to TRBJ2-3; 7 bases match TRBD1. Germline lookup yields CDR1 SEHNR and CDR2 FQNEAQ (reference sequence). The CDR3 length is 16 residues. With V trimmed by 5 bases and J by 0 bases, 8 bases remained unmatched. The CDR3 nucleotides read TGTGCCAGCAGCGCCAAGGGGGCAACTAGCACAGATACGCAGTATTTT. Residues: CASSAKGATSTDTQYF.